The 5 T cell receptor beta chains reported below all come from one sample, sequenced in a study of CD8+ T cells in alopecia areata. It was cDNA, reverse transcribed from extracted RNA, that served as the sequencing template. Method: immunoSEQ multiplex PCR; TCRdb's copy keeps in-frame clones and lacks some. The repertoire holds some 150,000 clones, roughly 58% seen once, with around 16% in the top ten. Treatment: oral pan-JAK inhibitor, 5-10 mg twice daily. Here the sequenced sample was CD4+ T cells sorted from blood, taken at approximately week 55, from a patient treated with tofacitinib. These TCRs come from a human donor with alopecia areata.

V is TRBV10-3 and J is TRBJ2-2; weak D call: TRBD1 (5 bases). The CDR3 has 14 amino acids. The V and J ends lost 10 bases and 0 bases respectively, with 12 bases between them. The germline V gene encodes CDR1 ENHRY and CDR2 SYGVKD. The CDR3 loop reads CATQQEPNTGELFF. As DNA, the CDR3 is TGTGCCACCCAACAGGAACCGAACACCGGGGAGCTGTTTTTT.

A single count supports this clone. The chain uses TRBV7-8 and TRBJ2-2, with D unresolved. Per germline, CDR1 SGHVS and CDR2 FQNEAQ. Trimming removed 2 bases at V and 4 bases at J, with 17 bases between. The CDR3 is 17 residues long. CDR3 sequence: CASSLLPSTGGTGELFF. Written as DNA, the CDR3 is TGTGCCAGCAGCTTACTACCGTCAACGGGCGGCACCGGGGAGCTGTTTTTT.

This clone showed up just once. The V gene is TRBV6-5, the J gene TRBJ1-2, with D hard to call. Trimming left V 5 bases short and J 7 bases short, with 11 bases between. CDR1 MNHEY and CDR2 SVGAGI come from the germline V gene. There are 12 residues in the CDR3. The CDR3: CASSGVAGGYTF. The CDR3 nucleotides read TGTGCCAGCAGTGGAGTGGCGGGTGGCTACACCTTC.

V and J are TRBV30 and TRBJ1-4; 8 positions match TRBD1. CDR1 is GTSNPN, CDR2 SVGIG, per germline (reference sequence). CDR3 length equals 14 residues. Losses at the gene ends were 3 bases for V and 7 bases for J; bases not matched to a gene: 7. Written as DNA, the CDR3 is TGTGCCTGGAGAGGCAGGGGGCGCGGTGAAAAACTGTTTTTT. This translates into CAWRGRGRGEKLFF.

This clone was seen more than once but under ten times. The same CDR3 can be traced to other DNA sequences in this sample. This rearrangement joins TRBV5-6 to TRBJ2-7; possibly TRBD1 for D (5 bases). V gave up 0 bases and J gave up 4 bases, with 8 bases separating them. The CDR3 contains 13 residues. The germline CDR1 and CDR2 sequences are SGHDT and YYEEEE. This chain's CDR3 is CASSLVDSYEQYF. For the CDR3, the DNA is TGTGCCAGCAGCTTGGTAGACAGTTACGAGCAGTACTTC.